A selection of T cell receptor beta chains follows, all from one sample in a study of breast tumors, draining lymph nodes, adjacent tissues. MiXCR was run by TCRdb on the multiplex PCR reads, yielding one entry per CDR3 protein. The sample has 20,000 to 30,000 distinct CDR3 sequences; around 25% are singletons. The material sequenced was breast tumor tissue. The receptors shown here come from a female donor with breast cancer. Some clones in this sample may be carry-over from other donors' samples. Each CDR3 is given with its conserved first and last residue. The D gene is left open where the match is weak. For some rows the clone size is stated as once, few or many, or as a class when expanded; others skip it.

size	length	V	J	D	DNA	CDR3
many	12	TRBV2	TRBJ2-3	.	TGTGCCAGCAGTGAGATAGAAGATACGCAGTATTTT	CASSEIEDTQYF
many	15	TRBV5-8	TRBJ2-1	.	TGTGCCAGCAGCAACGGCCAAGGGGCGCTCAATGAGCAGTTCTTC	CASSNGQGALNEQFF
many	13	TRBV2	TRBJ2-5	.	TGTGCCAGCAGTGAAACAGGTTGGGAGACCCAGTACTTC	CASSETGWETQYF
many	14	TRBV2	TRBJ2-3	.	TGTGCCAGCAGTGAAGAGGGATCTACAGATACGCAGTATTTT	CASSEEGSTDTQYF
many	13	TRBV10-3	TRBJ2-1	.	TGTGCCATCTCAGCAGGGCTAGAGAATGAGCAGTTCTTC	CAISAGLENEQFF
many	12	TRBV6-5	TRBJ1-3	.	TGTGCCACCACAGGGTCTGGAAACACCATATATTTT	CATTGSGNTIYF
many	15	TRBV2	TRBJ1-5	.	TGTGCCAGCAGTGAATCGAGGGGGAGCAATCAGCCCCAGCATTTT	CASSESRGSNQPQHF
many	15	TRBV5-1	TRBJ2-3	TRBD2	TGCGCCAGCAGCCCCGGACTAGTGGAAACAGATACGCAGTATTTT	CASSPGLVETDTQYF
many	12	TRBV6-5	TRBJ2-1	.	TGTGCCAGCAGTTCTTCTAGGTATGAGCAGTTCTTC	CASSSSRYEQFF
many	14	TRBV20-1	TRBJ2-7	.	TGCAGTGCTAGCTCCACAGGGAGCTCCTACGAGCAGTACTTC	CSASSTGSSYEQYF
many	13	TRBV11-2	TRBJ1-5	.	TGTGCCAGCAGCCTCGGACGGAATCAGCCCCAGCATTTT	CASSLGRNQPQHF
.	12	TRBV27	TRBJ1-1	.	TGTGCCAGCAGAGGGGCTAACACTGAAGCTTTCTTT	CASRGANTEAFF